Listed below are T cell receptor beta chains from one sample, sequenced in a study of blood T cells in healthy people across ages. In TCRdb, the 5' RACE reads were re-called with MiXCR into one record per CDR3 protein. The data contain 700,000 to 900,000 distinct CDR3 sequences, roughly 50% of them seen just once; the ten biggest clones take up about 42%. The sample was blood. The receptors come from a man older than 75 in good health. Each CDR3 is given with its conserved first and last residue. Fields, in order: J gene, clone size, D gene, V gene, CDR3 protein, CDR3 DNA. D genes are given only for firm matches. A clone size is listed for some rows: how often the clone was seen (once, few, many), or a class if it is expanded.

TRBJ1-5 | NA | NA | TRBV27 | CASSLSLGADQPQHF | TGTGCCAGCAGTTTATCACTCGGGGCTGATCAGCCCCAGCATTTT
TRBJ1-4 | NA | NA | TRBV3-1 | CASRSRVANEKLFF | TGTGCCAGCCGCTCCAGGGTAGCTAATGAAAAACTGTTTTTT
TRBJ2-1 | NA | TRBD2 | TRBV7-2 | CASSQSGVAGAEQFF | TGTGCCAGCAGCCAATCAGGGGTAGCGGGGGCTGAGCAGTTCTTC
TRBJ2-7 | few | TRBD2 | TRBV2 | CASSETSGSGEQYF | TGTGCCAGCAGTGAAACTAGCGGGAGTGGCGAGCAGTACTTC
TRBJ1-2 | NA | TRBD1 | TRBV20-1 | CSASTGVYNYGYTF | TGCAGTGCCAGCACAGGGGTTTATAACTATGGCTACACCTTC
TRBJ2-1 | NA | NA | TRBV10-1 | CASSDRTSEQFF | TGCGCCAGCAGTGACCGGACAAGTGAGCAGTTCTTC
TRBJ2-7 | few | NA | TRBV2 | CASSGTFYEQYF | TGTGCCAGCAGCGGGACCTTCTACGAGCAGTACTTC
TRBJ2-1 | once | TRBD2 | TRBV5-1 | CASSKMAVGLVGSVYNEQFF | TGCGCCAGCAGCAAAATGGCCGTGGGACTAGTGGGATCCGTCTACAATGAGCAGTTCTTC
TRBJ1-2 | few | NA | TRBV20-1 | CSAKPSQTRSYGYTF | TGCAGTGCCAAACCCTCACAGACACGGAGCTATGGCTACACCTTC
TRBJ2-7 | once | TRBD2 | TRBV7-6 | CASSWQTSGTNEQYF | TGTGCCAGCAGCTGGCAGACTAGCGGGACAAACGAGCAGTACTTC
TRBJ2-7 | NA | NA | TRBV28 | CASSVVLGYEQYF | TGTGCCAGCAGTGTGGTGTTGGGATACGAGCAGTACTTC
TRBJ2-1 | NA | TRBD1 | TRBV6-2/TRBV6-3 | CASTQMLTGAPGEQFF | TGTGCCAGCACCCAAATGCTGACAGGGGCCCCCGGTGAGCAGTTCTTC
TRBJ1-5 | NA | TRBD1 | TRBV27 | CASSLLTGDQPQHF | TGTGCCAGCAGTTTACTGACAGGGGATCAGCCCCAGCATTTT
TRBJ2-7 | NA | NA | TRBV5-1 | CASSLGAGGYYEQYF | TGCGCCAGCAGCTTGGGGGCAGGTGGATACTACGAGCAGTACTTC
TRBJ2-7 | NA | NA | TRBV7-3 | CASSLTPNYEQYF | TGTGCCAGCAGCTTAACGCCGAACTACGAGCAGTACTTC
TRBJ1-4 | NA | NA | TRBV9 | CASSVGTHEKLFF | TGTGCCAGCAGCGTCGGGACTCATGAAAAACTGTTTTTT
TRBJ2-1 | NA | NA | TRBV28 | CASSFGRYEQFF | TGTGCCAGCAGTTTCGGGCGTTATGAGCAGTTCTTC
TRBJ2-5 | NA | NA | TRBV24-1 | CATSDPGRETQYF | TGTGCCACCAGTGATCCAGGGAGGGAGACCCAGTACTTC
TRBJ2-1 | NA | NA | TRBV21-1 | CASTKKGVKVSGGKNEQFF | TGTGCCAGCACCAAAAAGGGAGTTAAGGTTAGCGGGGGGAAGAATGAGCAGTTCTTC
TRBJ1-6 | NA | NA | TRBV20-1 | CSAPTGRLLPLHF | TGCAGTGCGCCTACTGGCCGTCTCCTCCCCCTCCACTTT
TRBJ2-7 | NA | NA | TRBV6-5 | CASSGGQRLYEQYF | TGTGCCAGCAGCGGGGGACAGAGACTTTACGAGCAGTACTTC